A selection of T cell receptor beta chains follows, all from one sample in a study of regulatory T cells in long-lasting Graves disease. MiXCR was run by TCRdb on the multiplex PCR reads, yielding one entry per CDR3 protein. Of around 500,000 distinct CDR3 sequences detected, roughly 13% appear once; the ten largest clones hold 10%. This sample also appeared in a second study, on T cells in Graves' hyperthyroidism and ophthalmopathy.

The material sequenced was peripheral blood mononuclear cells (PBMCs), taken at new diagnosis, from a patient treated with antithyroid drugs. The source of these receptors is a young man with Graves disease. Both conserved end residues are part of each CDR3. Fields, in order: D gene, J gene, V gene, clone size, CDR3 protein, CDR3 DNA. D genes are given only for firm matches. Clone size is shown for a subset of rows, as once, few, many or a class of expanded clone.

TRBD2 | TRBJ2-3 | TRBV9 | NA | CASSPRGLADRDTQYF | TGTGCCAGCAGCCCCAGGGGACTAGCGGATCGAGATACGCAGTATTTT
NA | TRBJ1-1 | TRBV19 | NA | CASSIIFQGGTEAFF | TGTGCCAGTAGTATTATCTTCCAGGGAGGCACTGAAGCTTTCTTT
NA | TRBJ1-5 | TRBV27 | many | CASRPLGRGDSNQPQHF | TGTGCCAGCAGACCCCTCGGCAGAGGGGATAGCAATCAGCCCCAGCATTTT
TRBD1 | TRBJ1-2 | TRBV6-1 | many | CASSLQGDYGYTF | TGTGCCAGCAGCCTACAGGGGGACTATGGCTACACCTTC
NA | TRBJ2-2 | TRBV6-5 | many | CASSYSGGELFF | TGTGCCAGCAGTTACTCGGGCGGGGAGCTGTTTTTT
NA | TRBJ2-1 | TRBV20-1 | NA | CSARDGRGNNEQFF | TGCAGTGCTAGGGACGGGAGAGGGAACAATGAGCAGTTCTTC
NA | TRBJ1-1 | TRBV6-1 | few | CASRDVATEAFF | TGTGCCAGCAGAGATGTGGCCACTGAAGCTTTCTTT
NA | TRBJ1-1 | TRBV5-1 | many | CASSFARVGMNTEAFF | TGCGCCAGCAGTTTCGCCAGGGTAGGAATGAACACTGAAGCTTTCTTT
TRBD2 | TRBJ2-2 | TRBV3-1 | NA | CASSLGAGVTGELFF | TGTGCCAGCAGCCTTGGGGCGGGGGTCACCGGGGAGCTGTTTTTT
NA | TRBJ2-1 | TRBV28 | many | CASSLRNNEQFF | TGTGCCAGCAGTTTGAGGAACAATGAGCAGTTCTTC
TRBD1 | TRBJ1-1 | TRBV30 | few | CAWRIPAGTGEAFF | TGTGCCTGGAGAATTCCAGCCGGGACAGGGGAAGCTTTCTTT
TRBD1 | TRBJ2-7 | TRBV5-1 | few | CASSFTGGSIEQYF | TGCGCCAGCAGCTTCACAGGGGGCTCGATCGAGCAGTACTTC
TRBD2 | TRBJ2-7 | TRBV12-3/TRBV12-4 | many | CASRDSGRAYYEQYF | TGTGCCAGCAGAGATAGCGGGAGGGCCTATTACGAGCAGTACTTC
TRBD2 | TRBJ2-1 | TRBV2 | NA | CASIGGRAHNEQFF | TGTGCCAGCATTGGCGGGAGGGCCCACAATGAGCAGTTCTTC
NA | TRBJ1-5 | TRBV6-5 | many | CASSYGTPAQPQHF | TGTGCCAGCAGTTACGGGACCCCGGCCCAGCCCCAGCATTTT
NA | TRBJ2-1 | TRBV20-1 | many | CSARTAEGGNEQFF | TGCAGTGCTAGAACGGCTGAGGGGGGGAATGAGCAGTTCTTC
TRBD2 | TRBJ2-7 | TRBV27 | few | CASSPGLAGGPNYEQYF | TGTGCCAGCAGTCCGGGACTAGCGGGAGGGCCTAACTACGAGCAGTACTTC
NA | TRBJ1-1 | TRBV29-1 | few | CSVNLMNTEAFF | TGCAGCGTTAATCTAATGAACACTGAAGCTTTCTTT
NA | TRBJ2-1 | TRBV6-1 | many | CASSEEGVRNEQFF | TGTGCCAGCAGTGAAGAAGGGGTACGGAATGAGCAGTTCTTC
TRBD1 | TRBJ1-2 | TRBV5-1 | many | CASSLLPGQGAYGYTF | TGTGCCAGCAGCTTGTTACCGGGACAGGGGGCCTATGGCTACACCTTC
NA | TRBJ1-4 | TRBV27 | many | CASSLEGGSRDEKLFF | TGTGCCAGCAGTTTAGAGGGGGGGTCGCGGGATGAAAAACTGTTTTTT
NA | TRBJ2-2 | TRBV7-9 | many | CASSSDTYTGELFF | TGTGCCAGCAGCTCGGACACCTACACCGGGGAGCTGTTTTTT
TRBD2 | TRBJ2-1 | TRBV6-2/TRBV6-3 | few | CASSYTAGGRNEQFF | TGTGCCAGCAGTTATACGGCGGGAGGCCGTAATGAGCAGTTCTTC
NA | TRBJ2-1 | TRBV7-8 | few | CASSLAVFPHEQFF | TGTGCCAGCAGCTTAGCAGTCTTCCCCCATGAGCAGTTCTTC
NA | TRBJ2-7 | TRBV7-9 | NA | CASSQPGLTSEQYF | TGTGCCAGCAGCCAACCGGGACTTACTTCCGAGCAGTACTTC
NA | TRBJ1-6 | TRBV3-1 | NA | CASSIASSNSPLHF | TGTGCCAGTTCGATCGCTTCCTCAAATTCACCCCTCCACTTT
TRBD1 | TRBJ2-7 | TRBV11-2 | many | CASQEDRDSYEQYF | TGTGCCAGCCAGGAGGACAGGGACTCCTACGAGCAGTACTTC
NA | TRBJ2-1 | TRBV19 | few | CASIPGNSYNEQFF | TGTGCCAGTATTCCGGGGAACTCCTACAATGAGCAGTTCTTC
NA | TRBJ1-2 | TRBV13 | many | CASSRQRRDGYTF | TGTGCCAGCAGCCGACAGCGAAGGGATGGCTACACCTTC
NA | TRBJ2-7 | TRBV5-1 | many | CASRYEDLAYEQYF | TGCGCCAGCAGGTACGAAGACTTAGCCTACGAGCAGTACTTC
NA | TRBJ2-2 | TRBV27 | many | CASRVGQTTGELFF | TGTGCCAGCAGGGTGGGACAAACTACCGGGGAGCTGTTTTTT
NA | TRBJ2-5 | TRBV6-2/TRBV6-3 | many | CASSVERQETQYF | TGTGCCAGCAGTGTGGAGCGGCAAGAGACCCAGTACTTC
TRBD2 | TRBJ2-7 | TRBV20-1 | many | CSVREGGPYEQYF | TGCAGTGTCAGGGAGGGAGGGCCCTACGAGCAGTACTTC
TRBD2 | TRBJ2-5 | TRBV24-1 | few | CATSDGLAGRVGTQYF | TGTGCCACCAGTGACGGTCTAGCGGGCAGGGTCGGGACCCAGTACTTC
NA | TRBJ2-1 | TRBV7-9 | many | CASSLESGSAREQFF | TGTGCCAGCAGCTTAGAATCAGGGAGCGCCCGAGAGCAGTTCTTC
NA | TRBJ2-7 | TRBV20-1 | many | CSARGGVGDYEQYF | TGCAGTGCTAGAGGGGGGGTAGGGGACTACGAGCAGTACTTC
NA | TRBJ2-1 | TRBV12-3/TRBV12-4 | many | CASTGGGNEQFF | TGTGCCAGCACTGGGGGAGGAAATGAGCAGTTCTTC
NA | TRBJ2-7 | TRBV3-1 | many | CASSHGTSYEQYF | TGCGCCAGCAGCCATGGGACCTCCTACGAGCAGTACTTC
NA | TRBJ2-5 | TRBV20-1 | many | CSASPGAIAQETQYF | TGCAGTGCCAGCCCCGGGGCGATCGCACAAGAGACCCAGTACTTC
NA | TRBJ1-2 | TRBV20-1 | many | CSARDGTYSNYGYTF | TGCAGTGCTAGAGACGGGACCTACTCTAACTATGGCTACACCTTC
TRBD2 | TRBJ2-1 | TRBV29-1 | many | CSVEGLAGGIEQFF | TGCAGCGTTGAAGGACTAGCGGGAGGTATTGAGCAGTTCTTC
TRBD2 | TRBJ2-1 | TRBV6-2/TRBV6-3 | NA | CASSRGDVRDNEQFF | TGTGCCAGCAGCCGGGGGGACGTTAGGGACAATGAGCAGTTCTTC
NA | TRBJ2-5 | TRBV6-1 | many | CASTLGRSGETQYF | TGTGCCAGCACCTTAGGCAGGTCCGGAGAGACCCAGTACTTC
TRBD1 | TRBJ1-1 | TRBV12-3/TRBV12-4 | many | CASKGTVNTEAFF | TGTGCCTCCAAAGGGACAGTGAACACTGAAGCTTTCTTT
TRBD2 | TRBJ2-1 | TRBV4-2 | NA | CASSSGKGQFF | TGTGCCAGCAGTAGCGGGAAAGGGCAGTTCTTC
NA | TRBJ2-2 | TRBV12-3/TRBV12-4 | NA | CASSLTAGHTGELFF | TGTGCCAGCAGTTTAACGGCAGGGCATACCGGGGAGCTGTTTTTT
NA | TRBJ1-3 | TRBV30 | NA | CAWGSGWGSGNTIYF | TGTGCCTGGGGATCCGGGTGGGGCTCTGGAAACACCATATATTTT
NA | TRBJ1-2 | TRBV24-1 | few | CATSNYNYGYTF | TGTGCCACCAGCAATTACAACTATGGCTACACCTTC
NA | TRBJ2-1 | TRBV5-1 | few | CASSLVPATNNEQFF | TGCGCCAGCAGCTTGGTGCCAGCCACAAACAATGAGCAGTTCTTC
NA | TRBJ2-1 | TRBV5-1 | many | CASSLHKSSYNEQFF | TGCGCCAGCAGCTTGCACAAAAGCTCCTACAATGAGCAGTTCTTC
NA | TRBJ1-2 | TRBV29-1 | many | CSALLGGYGYTF | TGCAGCGCCCTTTTGGGGGGCTATGGCTACACCTTC
NA | TRBJ2-5 | TRBV3-1 | NA | CASSHRGRLQETQYF | TGTGCCAGCAGCCACCGGGGGAGACTACAAGAGACCCAGTACTTC
TRBD1 | TRBJ2-7 | TRBV5-1 | many | CASRAGSGGIYEQYF | TGCGCCAGCAGGGCCGGGTCAGGGGGCATCTACGAGCAGTACTTC
NA | TRBJ2-5 | TRBV27 | many | CASSFVGISETQYF | TGTGCCAGCAGTTTTGTAGGGATAAGCGAGACCCAGTACTTC
TRBD2 | TRBJ2-1 | TRBV29-1 | many | CSVEKREGGEQFF | TGCAGCGTTGAAAAGCGGGAGGGAGGTGAGCAGTTCTTC
NA | TRBJ2-3 | TRBV28 | many | CASSFREIRTDTQYF | TGTGCCAGCAGTTTCCGGGAGATTAGGACAGATACGCAGTATTTT
NA | TRBJ1-1 | TRBV6-1 | once | CASSPRPANTEAFF | TGTGCCAGCAGTCCCCGGCCGGCGAACACTGAAGCTTTCTTT